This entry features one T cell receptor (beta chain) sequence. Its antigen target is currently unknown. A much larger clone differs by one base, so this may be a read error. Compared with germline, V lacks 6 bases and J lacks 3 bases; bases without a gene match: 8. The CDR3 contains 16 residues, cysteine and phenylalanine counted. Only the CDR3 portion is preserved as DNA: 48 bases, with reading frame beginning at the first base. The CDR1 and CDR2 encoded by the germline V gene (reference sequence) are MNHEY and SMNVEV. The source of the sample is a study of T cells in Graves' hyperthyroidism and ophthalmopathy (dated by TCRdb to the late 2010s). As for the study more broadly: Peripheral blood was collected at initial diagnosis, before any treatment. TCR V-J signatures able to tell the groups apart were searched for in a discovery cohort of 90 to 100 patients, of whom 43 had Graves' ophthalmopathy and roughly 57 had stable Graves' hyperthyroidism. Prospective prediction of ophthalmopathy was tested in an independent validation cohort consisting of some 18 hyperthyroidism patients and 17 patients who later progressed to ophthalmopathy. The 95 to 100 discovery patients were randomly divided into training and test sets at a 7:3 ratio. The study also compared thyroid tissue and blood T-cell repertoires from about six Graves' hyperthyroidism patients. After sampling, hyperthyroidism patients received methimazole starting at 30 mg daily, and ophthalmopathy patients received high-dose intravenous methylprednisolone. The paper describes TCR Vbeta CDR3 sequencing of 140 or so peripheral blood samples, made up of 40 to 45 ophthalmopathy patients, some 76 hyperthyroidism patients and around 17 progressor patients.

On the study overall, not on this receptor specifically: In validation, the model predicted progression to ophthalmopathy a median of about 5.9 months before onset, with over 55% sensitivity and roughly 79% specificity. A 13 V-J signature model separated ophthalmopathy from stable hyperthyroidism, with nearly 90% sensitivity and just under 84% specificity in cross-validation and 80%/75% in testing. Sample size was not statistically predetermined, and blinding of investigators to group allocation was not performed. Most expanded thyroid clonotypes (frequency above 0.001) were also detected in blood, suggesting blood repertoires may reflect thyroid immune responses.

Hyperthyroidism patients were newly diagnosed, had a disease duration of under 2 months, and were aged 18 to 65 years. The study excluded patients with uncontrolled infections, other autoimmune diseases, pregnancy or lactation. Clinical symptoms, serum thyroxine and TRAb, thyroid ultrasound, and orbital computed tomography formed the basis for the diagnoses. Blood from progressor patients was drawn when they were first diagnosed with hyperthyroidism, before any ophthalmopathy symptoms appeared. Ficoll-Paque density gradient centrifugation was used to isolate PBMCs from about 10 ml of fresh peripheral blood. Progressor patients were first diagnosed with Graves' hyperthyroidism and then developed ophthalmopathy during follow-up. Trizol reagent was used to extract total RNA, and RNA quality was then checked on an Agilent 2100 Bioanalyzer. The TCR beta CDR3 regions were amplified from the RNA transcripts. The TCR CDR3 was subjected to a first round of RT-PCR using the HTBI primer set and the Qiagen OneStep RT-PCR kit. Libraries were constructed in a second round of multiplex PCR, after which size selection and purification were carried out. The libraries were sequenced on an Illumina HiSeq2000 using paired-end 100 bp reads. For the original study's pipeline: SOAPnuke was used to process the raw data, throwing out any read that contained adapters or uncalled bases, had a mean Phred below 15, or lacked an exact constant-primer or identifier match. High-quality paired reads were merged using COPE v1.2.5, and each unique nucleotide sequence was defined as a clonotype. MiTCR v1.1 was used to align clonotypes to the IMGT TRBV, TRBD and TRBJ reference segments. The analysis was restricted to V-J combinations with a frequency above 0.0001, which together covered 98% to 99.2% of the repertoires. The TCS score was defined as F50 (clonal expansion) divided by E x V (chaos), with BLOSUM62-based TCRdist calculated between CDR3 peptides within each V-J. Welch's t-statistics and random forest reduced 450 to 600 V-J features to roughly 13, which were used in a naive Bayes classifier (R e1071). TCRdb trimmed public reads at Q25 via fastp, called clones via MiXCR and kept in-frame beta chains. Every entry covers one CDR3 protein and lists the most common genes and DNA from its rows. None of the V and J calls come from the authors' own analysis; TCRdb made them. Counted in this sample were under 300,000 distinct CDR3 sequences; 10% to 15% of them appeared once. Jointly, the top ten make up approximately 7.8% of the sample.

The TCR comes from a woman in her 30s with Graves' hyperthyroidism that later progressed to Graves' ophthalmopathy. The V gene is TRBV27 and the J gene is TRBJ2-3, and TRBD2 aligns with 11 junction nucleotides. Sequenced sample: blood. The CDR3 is CASSPQLAGDTDTQYF. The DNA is TGTGCCAGCAGCCCCCAACTAGCGGGAGATACAGATACGCAGTATTTT.